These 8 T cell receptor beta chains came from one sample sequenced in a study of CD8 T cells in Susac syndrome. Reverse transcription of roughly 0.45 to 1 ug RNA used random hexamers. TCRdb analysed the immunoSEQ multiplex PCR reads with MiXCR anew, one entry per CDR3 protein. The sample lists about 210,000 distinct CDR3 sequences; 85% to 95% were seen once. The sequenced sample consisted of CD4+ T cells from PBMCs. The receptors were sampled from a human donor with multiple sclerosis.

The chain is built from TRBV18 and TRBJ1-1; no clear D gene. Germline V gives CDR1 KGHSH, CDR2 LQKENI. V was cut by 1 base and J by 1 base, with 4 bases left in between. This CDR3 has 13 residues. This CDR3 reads CASSPQRNTEAFF. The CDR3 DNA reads TGTGCCAGCTCACCACAGAGGAACACTGAAGCTTTCTTT.

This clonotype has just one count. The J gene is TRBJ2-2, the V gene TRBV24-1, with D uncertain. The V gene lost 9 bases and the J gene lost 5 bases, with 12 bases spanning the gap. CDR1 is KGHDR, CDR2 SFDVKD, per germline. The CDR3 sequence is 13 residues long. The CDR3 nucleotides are TGTGCCACCCTGTCAGACCGGACCGGGGAGCTGTTTTTT. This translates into CATLSDRTGELFF.

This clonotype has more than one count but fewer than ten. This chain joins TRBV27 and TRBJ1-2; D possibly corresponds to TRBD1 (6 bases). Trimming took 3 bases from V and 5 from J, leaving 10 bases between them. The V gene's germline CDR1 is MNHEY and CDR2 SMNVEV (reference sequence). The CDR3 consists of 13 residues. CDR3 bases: TGTGCCAGCAGTTTTGGGCAGGGGTATGGCTACACCTTC. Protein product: CASSFGQGYGYTF.

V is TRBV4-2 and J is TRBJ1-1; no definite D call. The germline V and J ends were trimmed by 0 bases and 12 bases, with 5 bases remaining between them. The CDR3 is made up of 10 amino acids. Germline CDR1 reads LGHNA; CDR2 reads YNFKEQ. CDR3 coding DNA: TGTGCCAGCAGCCAAGAACGGTCTTTCTTT. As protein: CASSQERSFF.

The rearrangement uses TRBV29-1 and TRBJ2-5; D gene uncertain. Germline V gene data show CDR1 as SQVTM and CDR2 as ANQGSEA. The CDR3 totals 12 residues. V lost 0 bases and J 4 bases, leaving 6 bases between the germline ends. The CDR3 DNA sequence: TGCAGCGTTGAAGATCCACCAGAGACCCAGTACTTC. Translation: CSVEDPPETQYF.

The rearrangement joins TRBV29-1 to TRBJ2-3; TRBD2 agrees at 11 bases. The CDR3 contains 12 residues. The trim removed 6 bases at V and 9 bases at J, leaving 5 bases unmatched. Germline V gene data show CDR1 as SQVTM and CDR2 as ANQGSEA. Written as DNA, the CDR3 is TGCAGCGTCCCACTAGCGGGGGACACGCAGTATTTT. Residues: CSVPLAGDTQYF.

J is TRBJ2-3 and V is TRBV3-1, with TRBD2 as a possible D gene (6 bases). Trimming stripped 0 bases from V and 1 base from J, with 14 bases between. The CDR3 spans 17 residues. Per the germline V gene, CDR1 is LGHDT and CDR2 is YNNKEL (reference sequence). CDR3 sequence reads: CASSQDSRGLRTDTQYF. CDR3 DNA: TGTGCCAGCAGCCAAGATAGTAGGGGACTCCGCACAGATACGCAGTATTTT.

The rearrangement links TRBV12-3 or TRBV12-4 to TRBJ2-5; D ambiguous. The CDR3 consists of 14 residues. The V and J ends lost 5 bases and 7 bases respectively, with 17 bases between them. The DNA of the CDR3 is TGTGCCAGCAGTAACCTGGACCGTGTCGGGACCCAGTACTTC. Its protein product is CASSNLDRVGTQYF.